This paragraph reports one T cell receptor (beta chain). Its recognized antigen is unknown. Base qualities were left out, and no much larger clone turns up one base away. Collaborating institutions collected whole blood in K2EDTA tubes following their own protocols. For TCRbeta analysis, collaborator samples were shipped as frozen whole blood, as isolated PBMCs, or as DNA extracted from either sample type. The sample is drawn from a study of blood T cell repertoires in COVID-19 (dated by TCRdb to 2019 to 2021). In terms of the full investigation: Samples covering the acute and convalescent phases of COVID-19 were provided by collaborators in the United States, Italy and Spain. The prospective study material was composed of cDNA or gDNA derived from T cells, B-cell-depleted T cells, or PBMCs. The dataset comprised deeply sampled blood TCRbeta repertoires from subjects exposed to, actively infected with, or recovered from COVID-19. The repertoires were made available in a free public database intended to serve as a resource for research on the immune response to SARS-CoV-2. The samples were drawn from the first 160 participants of the ongoing ImmuneRACE study and from some 1,300 subjects provided by 6 global collaborators. Sample metadata almost always included a de-identified subject ID, COVID-19 status, age in years and sex. Where available, HLA class I and class II types were obtained from metadata supplied by the sample provider rather than from assay-based typing. Here is what the overall study found, with its caveats: The amount of clinical and demographic metadata varied by source and participant and was provided uncurated.

For CDR1 and CDR2, the germline V gene (reference sequence) lists MNHEY and SMNVEV. Trimming leaves V shorter by 5 bases and J shorter by 5 bases, with the junction holding 11 bases beyond the gene matches. The CDR3 runs 16 residues from the cysteine to the phenylalanine. Only the CDR3 region is kept as DNA, spanning 48 bases read in frame from base 1. The immunoSEQ Assay, a bias-controlled multiplex PCR, was used to amplify TCRbeta CDR3 regions from genomic DNA. In the paper's pipeline: The number of nucleated cells in each sample was estimated by amplification of reference gene primers within the assay. To quantify the absolute abundance of each unique TCRbeta CDR3 rearrangement, sequence reads were collapsed and filtered. Productive Simpson clonality was computed per sample as the square root of Simpson's diversity index over productive rearrangements. The table was pulled from immuneACCESS by TCRdb, which kept in-frame rearrangements only. Such tables lose some clones; where checked, under half of the loss comes from unresolved V genes, and the rest has no known cause. That table furnishes V, J and clone size, whereas the DNA furnished D and trimming. Recorded for this sample are around 260,000 clones; around 89% of them occurred a single time. In total, the top ten clones hold about 0.8% of the sample.

This TCR was sampled from a man aged 25 to 40 with acute or convalescent COVID-19. The receptor chain draws on TRBV27 and TRBJ1-5; TRBD1 agrees with 8 junctional bases. Sequences were obtained from peripheral blood. The nucleotide sequence reads TGTGCCAGCAGTCTCGTCGGACAGGGAAATCATCAGCCCCAGCATTTT. This gives the protein CASSLVGQGNHQPQHF.